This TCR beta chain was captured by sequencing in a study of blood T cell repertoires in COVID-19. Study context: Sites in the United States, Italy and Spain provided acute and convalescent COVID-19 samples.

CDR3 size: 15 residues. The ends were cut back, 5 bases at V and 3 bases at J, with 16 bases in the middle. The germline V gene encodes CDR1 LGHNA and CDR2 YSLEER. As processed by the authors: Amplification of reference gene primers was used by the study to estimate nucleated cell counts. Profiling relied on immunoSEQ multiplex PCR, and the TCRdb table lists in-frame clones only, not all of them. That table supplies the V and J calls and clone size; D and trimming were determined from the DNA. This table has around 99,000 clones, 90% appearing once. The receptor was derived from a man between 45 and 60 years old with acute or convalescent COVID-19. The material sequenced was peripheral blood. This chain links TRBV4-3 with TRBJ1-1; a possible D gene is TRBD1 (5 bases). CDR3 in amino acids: CASSRGRGLDTEAFF. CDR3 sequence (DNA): TGCGCCAGCAGCAGGGGTCGGGGGTTAGACACTGAAGCTTTCTTT.